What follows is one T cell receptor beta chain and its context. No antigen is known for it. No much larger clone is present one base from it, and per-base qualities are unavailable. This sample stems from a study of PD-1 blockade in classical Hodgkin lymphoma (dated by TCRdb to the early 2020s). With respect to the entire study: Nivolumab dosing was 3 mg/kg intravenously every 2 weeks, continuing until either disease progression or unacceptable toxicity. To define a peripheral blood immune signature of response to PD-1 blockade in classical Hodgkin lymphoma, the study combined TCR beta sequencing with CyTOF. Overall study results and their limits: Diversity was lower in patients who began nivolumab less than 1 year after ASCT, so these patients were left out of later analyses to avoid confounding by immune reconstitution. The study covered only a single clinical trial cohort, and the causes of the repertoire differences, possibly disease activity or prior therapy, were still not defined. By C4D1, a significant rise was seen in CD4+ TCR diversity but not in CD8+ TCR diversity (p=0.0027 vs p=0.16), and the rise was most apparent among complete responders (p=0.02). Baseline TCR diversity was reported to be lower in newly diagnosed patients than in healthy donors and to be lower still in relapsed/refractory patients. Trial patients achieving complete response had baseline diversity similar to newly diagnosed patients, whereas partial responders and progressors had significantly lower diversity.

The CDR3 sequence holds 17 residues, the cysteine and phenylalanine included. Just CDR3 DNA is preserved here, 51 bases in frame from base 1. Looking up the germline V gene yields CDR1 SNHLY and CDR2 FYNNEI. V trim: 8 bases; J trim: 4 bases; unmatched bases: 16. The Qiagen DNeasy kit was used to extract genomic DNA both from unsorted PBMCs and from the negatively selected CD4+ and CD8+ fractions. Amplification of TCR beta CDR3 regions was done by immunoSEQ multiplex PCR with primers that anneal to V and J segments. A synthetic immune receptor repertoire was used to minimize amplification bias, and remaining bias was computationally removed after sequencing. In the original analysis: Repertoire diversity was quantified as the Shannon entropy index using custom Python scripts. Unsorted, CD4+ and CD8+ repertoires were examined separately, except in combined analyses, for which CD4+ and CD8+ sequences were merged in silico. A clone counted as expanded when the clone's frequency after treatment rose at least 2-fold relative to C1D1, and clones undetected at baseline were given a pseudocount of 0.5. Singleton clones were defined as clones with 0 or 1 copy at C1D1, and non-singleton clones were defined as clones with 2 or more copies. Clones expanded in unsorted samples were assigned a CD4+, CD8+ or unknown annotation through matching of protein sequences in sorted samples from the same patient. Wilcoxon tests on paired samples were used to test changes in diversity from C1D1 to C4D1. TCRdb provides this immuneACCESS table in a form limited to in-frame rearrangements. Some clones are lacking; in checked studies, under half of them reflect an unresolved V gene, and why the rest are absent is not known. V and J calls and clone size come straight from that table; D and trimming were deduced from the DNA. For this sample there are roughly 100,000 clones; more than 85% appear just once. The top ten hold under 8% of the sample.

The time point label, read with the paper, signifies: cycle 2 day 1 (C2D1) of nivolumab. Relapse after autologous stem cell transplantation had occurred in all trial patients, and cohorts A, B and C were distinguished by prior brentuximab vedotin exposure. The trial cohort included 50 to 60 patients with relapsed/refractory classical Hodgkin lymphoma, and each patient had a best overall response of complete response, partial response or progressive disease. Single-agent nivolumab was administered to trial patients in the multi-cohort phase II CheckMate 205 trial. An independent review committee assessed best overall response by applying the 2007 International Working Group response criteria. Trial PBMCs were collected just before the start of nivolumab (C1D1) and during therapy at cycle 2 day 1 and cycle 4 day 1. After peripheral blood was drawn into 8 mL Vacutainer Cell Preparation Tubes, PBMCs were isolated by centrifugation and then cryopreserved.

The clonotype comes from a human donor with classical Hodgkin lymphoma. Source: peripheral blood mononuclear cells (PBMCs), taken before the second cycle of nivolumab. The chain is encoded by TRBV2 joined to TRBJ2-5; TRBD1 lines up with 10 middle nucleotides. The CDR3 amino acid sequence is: CASLDQPRTGGVETQYF. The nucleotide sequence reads TGTGCCAGCCTAGACCAACCTCGGACAGGGGGGGTAGAGACCCAGTACTTC.